Listed below are T cell receptor beta chains from one sample, sequenced in a study of T cell responses to AZD1222 COVID-19 vaccine. Using immunoSEQ multiplex PCR, the repertoire was profiled, and TCRdb retains in-frame clones only, with some absent. The data show about 130,000 clones, roughly nine tenths seen once. The sequencing used peripheral blood, collected on day 0 of AZD1222 vaccination. These receptor sequences come from an adult in good health. Each CDR3 is given with its conserved first and last residue. Each record gives: V gene, D gene, J gene, clone size, CDR3 DNA, CDR3 protein. D genes are given only for firm matches. Clone sizes are given selectively: once, few, many, or a class where the clone is expanded.

>TRBV11-2|-|TRBJ1-2|-
TGTGCCAGCAGCTTAGATCCCAAGGGTACGGGCGGCTACACCTTC
CASSLDPKGTGGYTF
>TRBV6-5|-|TRBJ2-3|-
TGTGCCAGCCAGCCGACAGGAGGGCCCTCAGATACGCAGTATTTT
CASQPTGGPSDTQYF
>TRBV15|TRBD1|TRBJ1-2|-
TGTGCCACCAGCAGGGACAGGGAAACGGCTAACTATGGCTACACCTTC
CATSRDRETANYGYTF
>TRBV6-4|-|TRBJ2-2|-
TGTGCCTTACCCACGAACTTTCCTGGGGACACCGGGGAGCTGTTTTTT
CALPTNFPGDTGELFF
>TRBV29-1|TRBD2|TRBJ2-3|-
TGCAGCGTCGGGACTAGGTTAACAGATACGCAGTATTTT
CSVGTRLTDTQYF
>TRBV6-1|-|TRBJ2-5|-
TGTGCCAGCAGCCTACAGGAGACCCAGTACTTC
CASSLQETQYF
>TRBV28|TRBD1|TRBJ1-2|-
TGTGCCAGCTGGGGACAGGGCTACACCTTC
CASWGQGYTF
>TRBV5-5|TRBD1|TRBJ1-5|-
TGTGCCAGCAGCTTTGGGTGGACAGGGGGACATCAGCCCCAGCATTTT
CASSFGWTGGHQPQHF
>TRBV16|-|TRBJ1-1|-
TGTGCCAGCAGCCAATCTCCAAGCAACCGTGAAGCTTTCTTT
CASSQSPSNREAFF
>TRBV11-2|TRBD1|TRBJ1-6|-
TGTGCCAGCAGCTTCAGGGGGGATAATTCACCCCTCCACTTT
CASSFRGDNSPLHF
>TRBV7-2|-|TRBJ1-5|-
TGTGCCAGCAGCGGAAGGTGGGGGGTGGGTCAGCCCCAGCATTTT
CASSGRWGVGQPQHF
>TRBV6-2/TRBV6-3|-|TRBJ1-2|once
TGTGCCAGCAGTTGGGGTCACGGGGGACTCTATGGCTACACCTTC
CASSWGHGGLYGYTF
>TRBV3-1/TRBV3-2|-|TRBJ1-1|-
TGTGCCAGCAGCCAGGGGAACACTGAAGCTTTCTTT
CASSQGNTEAFF
>TRBV27|-|TRBJ1-2|-
TGTGCCAACTCCCGGAGACAGGCCCTTAGCTATGGCTACACCTTC
CANSRRQALSYGYTF
>TRBV28|TRBD1|TRBJ1-2|-
TGTGCCAGCAGTTTATCCTCAGGGGGCTTAGGGGGCTACACCTTC
CASSLSSGGLGGYTF
>TRBV28|-|TRBJ2-5|-
TGTGCCAGCAGTCCAAGACAGCTCCAGAGGACCCAGTACTTC
CASSPRQLQRTQYF
>TRBV28|TRBD2|TRBJ2-2|-
TGTGCCAGCTCCGGGGGGGTAAACACCGGGGAGCTGTTTTTT
CASSGGVNTGELFF
>TRBV4-3|-|TRBJ1-3|-
TGCGCCAGCAGCCAAGATTCGGCGGGGTTATGGGACACCATATATTTT
CASSQDSAGLWDTIYF
>TRBV19|-|TRBJ2-1|-
TGTGCCAGTCGGAGGAGCGGCGTCTCCTACAATGAGCAGTTCTTC
CASRRSGVSYNEQFF
>TRBV7-9|-|TRBJ1-2|-
TGTGCCAGCAGCTTAGAGGGACTGGAATCAGACGGGACGGGCTACACCTTC
CASSLEGLESDGTGYTF
>TRBV24-1|TRBD2|TRBJ2-1|-
TGTGCCACCAGTGGGGGCGGGAGTCGAGATGAGCAGTTCTTC
CATSGGGSRDEQFF
>TRBV11-2|-|TRBJ1-5|-
TGTGCCAGCAGCTTAGAGGGGATTCAGCCCCAGCATTTT
CASSLEGIQPQHF
>TRBV29-1|-|TRBJ1-1|-
TGCAGCGCCCAAAACACTGAAGCTTTCTTT
CSAQNTEAFF
>TRBV11-2|-|TRBJ1-4|-
TGTGCCAGCAGCTTAGAGAGGAGTAGTGAAAAACTGTTTTTT
CASSLERSSEKLFF
>TRBV18|-|TRBJ1-2|few
TGTGCCAGCTCACCACCGGCGCGTTCTTACTACACCTTC
CASSPPARSYYTF
>TRBV9|-|TRBJ2-3|-
TGTGCCAGCAGCGCGTTCACAGATACGCAGTATTTT
CASSAFTDTQYF
>TRBV4-1|-|TRBJ2-2|-
TGCGCCAGCAGAAACCCCGCGTGGGCCGGGAGCACCGGGGAGCTGTTTTTT
CASRNPAWAGSTGELFF
>TRBV2|-|TRBJ1-5|-
TGTGCCAGCAAGGCAGGGGTAACAAGCAATCAGCCCCAGCATTTT
CASKAGVTSNQPQHF
>TRBV28|-|TRBJ1-2|-
TGTGCCAGCAGTCGGCGGGGCGTGTATGGCTACACCTTC
CASSRRGVYGYTF
>TRBV12-3/TRBV12-4|-|TRBJ2-7|-
TGTGCCAGCAGTGAAACACAGGGTCGGGAGCAGTACTTC
CASSETQGREQYF
>TRBV13|TRBD1|TRBJ2-1|-
TGTGCCAGCAGCTTAGGCGGACAGGGGGGATACAATGAGCAGTTCTTC
CASSLGGQGGYNEQFF
>TRBV7-2|-|TRBJ1-6|-
TGTGCCAGCAGCTTCGAGTCACCCCTCCACTTT
CASSFESPLHF
>TRBV29-1|-|TRBJ1-3|-
TGCAGCGTTGAACTATATCCGATCGCCGGGGGCACTGGAAACACCATATATTTT
CSVELYPIAGGTGNTIYF
>TRBV5-1|TRBD1|TRBJ1-5|-
TGCGCCAGCAGCTTACAGGGGGAGGAACAGCCCCAGCATTTT
CASSLQGEEQPQHF
>TRBV5-1|TRBD1|TRBJ2-7|-
TGCGCCAGCAAGGGCGGGACAGGGAGTTACGAGCAGTACTTC
CASKGGTGSYEQYF
>TRBV28|TRBD2|TRBJ2-1|once
TGTGCCAGCAGTTTAGGGACTAAGAGCGCCCAGAACAATGAGCAGTTCTTC
CASSLGTKSAQNNEQFF
>TRBV5-1|-|TRBJ2-5|-
TGCGCCAGCAGCCCCGGAGCGCGGGAGACCCAGTACTTC
CASSPGARETQYF
>TRBV19|TRBD2|TRBJ2-1|-
TGTGCCAGTAGTATATCGGGAGGGCCATTAGTTGAGCAGTTCTTC
CASSISGGPLVEQFF
>TRBV7-6|-|TRBJ2-7|once
TGTGCCAGCAGCCCGGGGGGCAGGGTAAGCGAGCAGTACTTC
CASSPGGRVSEQYF
>TRBV18|-|TRBJ2-1|once
TGTGCCAGCTCACCTTCTCCAGGGTGGGATTATGAGCAGTTCTTC
CASSPSPGWDYEQFF
>TRBV30|-|TRBJ2-7|-
TGTGCCTGGACCAGGGACTCCTACGAGCAGTACTTC
CAWTRDSYEQYF
>TRBV5-1|-|TRBJ2-7|few
TGCGCCAGCAGCTTGATTGGGGGAGGACACGAGCAGTACTTC
CASSLIGGGHEQYF
>TRBV18|-|TRBJ1-1|-
TGTGCCAGCTCACTCCTTGAACTTAGGGAAGCTTTCTTT
CASSLLELREAFF
>TRBV4-1|TRBD2|TRBJ2-3|-
TGCGCCAGCAGCCAAGCAGGGCTAGCGGGCACAGATACGCAGTATTTT
CASSQAGLAGTDTQYF
>TRBV3-1/TRBV3-2|TRBD1|TRBJ1-6|-
TGTGCCAGCAGACCTGCCGGGACAGGGATCGGACCCCTCCACTTT
CASRPAGTGIGPLHF
>TRBV28|TRBD2|TRBJ2-5|-
TGTGCCAGCTGCCCGGGGGAGGGAGAGACCCAGTACTTC
CASCPGEGETQYF
>TRBV10-3|TRBD1|TRBJ2-1|-
TGTGCCATCAGTGAAAGAGGACAGGTAGGGGTCCATGAGCAGTTCTTC
CAISERGQVGVHEQFF
>TRBV24-1|-|TRBJ1-5|-
TGTGCCACCAGAGAGGGGGTTGGCAATCAGCCCCAGCATTTT
CATREGVGNQPQHF